This T cell receptor (beta chain) was recorded in a study of cytomegalovirus exposure and HLA in healthy donors (dated by TCRdb to 2017 to 2019). About the full investigation: An earlier analysis of about 530 of the donors reported 276 Gb of sequence data and 95 million to 120 million unique TCR beta sequences obtained from about 179 million T cells. Approximately 300 gigabases of sequencing data and tens of millions of unique TCR sequences were included in an early release covering around 600 HLA-typed donors. Of the roughly 400 genotyped donors, about 84% fell in the genetic ancestry cluster associated with self-reported Caucasian donors. The aim of the study was to test whether cataloging public T cell receptors could identify signatures of past pathogen exposure. The T cell repertoires of around 730 subjects were profiled by immunosequencing and related to cytomegalovirus serostatus. Besides the first cohort of 666 subjects, a separate validation cohort made up of roughly 120 different subjects was used. To predict cytomegalovirus infection status, the study brought together high-throughput TCR immunosequencing, statistical association of individual TCRs with disease status, and machine learning. In a later analysis, previously published TCR beta repertoires from 550 to 750 donors were re-analyzed and high-resolution HLA genotyping was added so that TCR occurrence patterns could be studied. The later analysis used no new phenotypic data to find candidate immune exposures, relying instead on TCR beta sequences and their occurrence across donors. An earlier analysis of fewer than 750 of the donors used high-throughput TCR beta sequencing to judge whether each TCR beta V gene segment behaved as functional or pseudogenic. Alongside the repertoire data, information on donor age, sex, ethnicity and CMV serostatus was compiled. A later genetic analysis took genome-wide SNP genotypes for about three fifths of the 666 donors and used that subset as a discovery cohort. All discovery cohort repertoires had been generated on a single sequencing platform. Both class I and class II loci were covered by HLA typing, at four-digit resolution. The number of donors typed differed by locus, with 629-630 for A, B, C, DRB1 and DQB1, 522 for DQA1, approximately 580 for DPA1, and roughly 450 for DPB1. Because of strong linkage in the cohort, a handful of DR-DQ haplotypes were treated as single units for association and clustering. Across 300 to 400 genotyped donors of the cohort, an average of approximately 240,000 unique TCR beta nucleotide sequences per donor were sequenced, and roughly 18% of those sequences were non-productive. General study outcomes and caveats: Linkage disequilibrium might explain the correlated functional status among segregating V segments, but an unknown experimental factor could not be ruled out. Because HLA typing was missing for some donors at each locus, association tests included only the typed subset. Compared with equally common non-associated chains, HLA-associated TCR beta chains in a later analysis were more clonally expanded and had lower generation probabilities. In an earlier analysis of approximately 590 of the donors, most TCR beta V segments appeared in productive rearrangements about 90% or about 30% of the time, broadly matching IMGT annotations. Most CMV-associated TCR beta chains appeared to be HLA-restricted in a later analysis, and the HLA associations seemed to be driven largely by CMV exposure. The study gave a list of 150 to 200 TCR beta chains associated with cytomegalovirus. According to a later analysis, parvovirus B19, influenza, CMV and Epstein-Barr virus appeared linked to several top co-occurrence clusters. In a later genetic analysis, fewer N-insertions in productive TCRs were reported among donors in an Asian-associated ancestry cluster than the roughly 710-donor mean. V-gene and J-gene trimming of TCR beta chains was associated with a missense DCLRE1C variant in a later genetic analysis, and the association was replicated in an independent cohort. A further reported finding was that TCR beta sequences accurately predicted the HLA-A and HLA-B alleles for most subjects in the first cohort. In a later analysis, over 15,000 TCR beta sequences were associated with specific HLA alleles at a false discovery rate of 0.05. Because counts were too low, about 18 rarely observed V segments, including chromosome 9 orphons, were excluded from the earlier analysis of about 500 of the donors. Only TCR beta chains were sequenced in this cohort, and the absence of alpha or paired-chain data limited detectable features. A cluster of highly shared sequence variants was judged likely to be a technical artifact of the sequencing pipeline. The authors suggested that the approach could potentially be generalized to other disease states and immunological phenotypes. The presence/absence analyses assumed that sequencing depth was roughly uniform across donors, and that assumption may not be true. In a later analysis, TCR association rates were found to vary across HLA loci, with the most associated TCRs seen for DRB1 alleles and the fewest for HLA-C alleles. In both the original and validation cohorts, the classifier was reported to diagnose cytomegalovirus status with high specificity and sensitivity. Strong co-occurrence of HLA alleles, especially DR and DQ, made assigning TCR associations to individual alleles difficult. The only immune exposure information available for the cohort was CMV serostatus. Most TCR sequences were seen in very few donors, while some public TCRs were found in many individuals. Three of the identified cytomegalovirus-associated TCR beta chains were confirmed in vitro to be specific for cytomegalovirus antigens. Some IMGT-functional V segments, including TRBV6-2 and TRBV6-3, could not be told apart with the 87-base-pair reads, so those segments were excluded.

As concerns this clone: No antigen is known for it. Qualities for individual bases were not recorded, and no much larger clone is one base off.

The cohort comprised 710 or so healthy bone marrow donors. All cohort members were sampled while nominally healthy, although unrecorded immune exposures were likely present. The donor was CMV seronegative and was included in the group of several hundred seronegative cohort members. Each donor provided a peripheral blood sample, and peripheral blood mononuclear cells were used for TCR beta sequencing. Genomic DNA extraction from the blood cell samples was performed with the Qiagen DNeasy Blood Extraction Kit. Library creation used the immunoSEQ multiplex PCR assay. A mixture of 60 forward primers for TCR Vbeta segments and 13 reverse primers for TCR Jbeta segments was used in the multiplex PCR. A multiplex PCR assay on genomic DNA amplified the CDR3 region of rearranged TCR beta genes. Amplified TCR beta libraries were sequenced as 87-base-pair reads on the Illumina HiSeq System. As for the original processing: Across the 600 to 700 repertoires, a later analysis counted 78 million or so unique TCR beta chains, roughly 11 million of which were shared by at least two donors. A nearest-neighbor algorithm error-corrected the raw reads and collapsed the reads into unique sequences, merging closely related sequences to remove PCR and sequencing errors. V, D and J gene segments were assigned by aligning CDR3 sequences to IMGT reference sequences. For a sequence to be retained, at least a six-nucleotide match to both a V gene segment and a J gene segment was required. A rearrangement was called productive if the CDR3 had no stop codons and remained in frame with V and J, and every other rearrangement was called non-productive. CDR3 was defined by IMGT convention, running from the second conserved V-encoded cysteine to the conserved J-encoded phenylalanine. The earlier analysis of 500 to 600 of the donors excluded sequences that lacked an unambiguous match to a single V gene segment. In an earlier analysis of 587 of the donors, V segments were called functional above 56.7% productive rearrangements and were called segregating when the between-donor standard deviation exceeded 5%. A statistical classification framework was built to diagnose cytomegalovirus status from the catalog of TCR beta chain sequences. In a later analysis, TCR nucleotide sequences were compared against IMGT/GENE-DB human TR gene sequences so that V and J genes could be assigned. Using the TCRdist pipeline, a later analysis assigned CDR3 sequences along with most-parsimonious VDJ recombination scenarios. In a later analysis, each TCR beta chain was defined by its CDR3 amino acid sequence together with its V-gene family, and reads lacking a unique V-gene family were excluded. A later analysis removed roughly 590 highly shared, low-generation-probability nucleotide sequences to deal with suspected cross-contamination and a sequencing artifact. In a later analysis, a clonal expansion index was calculated for each public chain from normalized within-repertoire ranks of inferred template counts. Generation probabilities in a later analysis came from a VDJ recombination model fitted to out-of-frame rearrangements, and those results were checked against IGoR. Hypergeometric tests were used in a later analysis to score TCR-TCR, TCR-HLA and TCR-CMV co-occurrence, with a repertoire-size bias correction applied to the TCR pairs. In a later analysis, false discovery rates were estimated by permuting HLA or CMV assignments 20 times. In a later analysis, co-occurring TCRs were grouped using DBSCAN, with TCRdist sequence similarity added in when clustering inside HLA-allele-positive subsets. Co-occurrence clustering excluded repertoires with fewer than 30,000 or more than 120,000 public chains, plus five with anomalous nucleotide sharing. The clones in this table, taken by TCRdb from immuneACCESS, are in-frame only. Not every clone is retained; where verified, under half of the shortfall comes from an unresolved V gene, and the cause of the rest is unknown. That table furnishes V, J and clone size, whereas the DNA furnished D and trimming. The sample has some 60,000 clones on record, around 82% of them singletons. The ten largest clonotypes hold around 5.4% of the sample.

The germline V gene (reference sequence) gives CDR1 as GTSNPN and CDR2 as SVGIG. The CDR3, cysteine through phenylalanine, is 15 amino acids long. Of all the DNA, just the CDR3 is kept, 45 bases in frame from base 1. V and J lose 1 base and 1 base, and a span of 13 bases separates them. The material sequenced was PBMCs. This TCR was recovered from a male donor in good health and CMV-seronegative. The receptor chain draws on TRBV30 and TRBJ1-1, with the D segment identity uncertain. The bases read TGTGCCTGGAGTGCCCCATACGGGGAGAACACTGAAGCTTTCTTT. The resulting protein is CAWSAPYGENTEAFF.